This entry is about one TCR beta chain. This specimen belongs to a study of T cells in tuberculosis. The wider study: Sequenced TCRs come from CD1B-GMM tetramer-binding T cells.

After thawing and overnight rest, PBMC were stained with GMM-loaded CD1B tetramer, viability dye and anti-CD3 for sorting. CD1B tetramers were loaded with Rhodococcus equi-derived C32 glucose monomycolate. Tetramer-sorted PBMC had been CD14 monocyte-depleted before freezing. From each donor, roughly 100,000 tetramer-negative cells were sorted. Some clones are missing from TCRdb's copy, which holds only in-frame ones; the method was immunoSEQ multiplex PCR. The table lists approximately 58,000 clones, approximately 86% of them singletons. Points from the study as a whole: Low-affinity CD1B-GMM tetramer-binding T cells may have been missed.

V lost 1 base and J lost 11; bases outside the gene matches: 9. The CDR3 covers 14 residues. Germline V CDR1 and CDR2: SGHTA, FQGNSA. The TCR originated in an adult woman with latent tuberculosis. The sample comprised CD1b-GMM tetramer-negative cells sorted from PBMCs. The chain uses TRBV7-2 and TRBJ1-1, with 8 nucleotides matching TRBD1. This CDR3 reads CASSLVSGGRGAFF. In DNA form, the CDR3 reads TGTGCCAGCAGCTTAGTTTCAGGGGGCAGGGGGGCTTTCTTT.